Reported below is one TCR beta chain. These data belong to a study of Ad26.COV2.S vaccination and SARS-CoV-2 variants. This CDR3 has 15 amino acids. The V and J ends lost 0 bases and 0 bases respectively, with 8 bases between them. CDR1 and CDR2 (germline): SGHRS, YFSETQ. TCRdb keeps only in-frame clones here, not all; method: immunoSEQ multiplex PCR. The table includes fewer than 400,000 clones, 80% to 90% detected once. Treatment reported: some 20 received Ad26.COV2.S at low or high dose, single or two shots; about 5 received placebo; per-sample allocation not given. The samples were gathered on day 63 after the first injection of vaccine or placebo.

Sequences were derived from peripheral blood, sampled in a trial of Ad26.COV2.S vaccine versus placebo. V usage is TRBV5-1 and J usage is TRBJ2-3, with a tentative D call TRBD1 (6 bases). This TCR derives from a person between 18 and 65 years old who received the Ad26.COV2.S COVID-19 vaccine or a placebo. The CDR3 sequence: CASSLDRASTDTQYF. CDR3 DNA sequence: TGCGCCAGCAGCTTGGACAGGGCTAGCACAGATACGCAGTATTTT. The full variable domain, rest sourced from reference TRBV5-1 and TRBJ2-3, is KAGVTQTPRYLIKTRGQQVTLSCSPISGHRSVSWYQQTPGQGLQFLFEYFSETQRNKGNFPGRFSGRQFSNSRSEMNVSTLELGDSALYLCASSLDRASTDTQYFGPGTRLTVL.